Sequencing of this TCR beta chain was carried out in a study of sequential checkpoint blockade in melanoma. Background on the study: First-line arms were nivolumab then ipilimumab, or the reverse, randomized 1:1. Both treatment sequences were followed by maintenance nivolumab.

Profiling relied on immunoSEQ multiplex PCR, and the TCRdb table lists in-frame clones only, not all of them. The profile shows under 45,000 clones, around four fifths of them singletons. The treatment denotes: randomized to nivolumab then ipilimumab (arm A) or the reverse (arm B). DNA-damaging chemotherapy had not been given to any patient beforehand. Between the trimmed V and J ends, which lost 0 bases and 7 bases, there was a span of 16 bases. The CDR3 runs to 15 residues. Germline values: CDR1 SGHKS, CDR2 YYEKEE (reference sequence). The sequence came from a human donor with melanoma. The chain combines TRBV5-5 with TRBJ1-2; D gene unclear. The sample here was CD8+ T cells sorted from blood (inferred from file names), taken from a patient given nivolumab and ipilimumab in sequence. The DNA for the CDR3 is TGTGCCAGCAGCTTGGAAGGCAGCCTTAGCGGTGGCTACACCTTC. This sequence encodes CASSLEGSLSGGYTF.